These 6 T cell receptor beta chains originate from one sample sequenced in a study of T cells in Graves' hyperthyroidism and ophthalmopathy. Amplification of TCR beta CDR3 regions used RNA as the template. When the TCR CDR3 underwent first-round RT-PCR, the HTBI primer set was used. TCRdb re-called the multiplex PCR reads through MiXCR, storing one row per CDR3 protein. The sample shows about 480,000 distinct CDR3 sequences, approximately 25% of them seen only once. The sample consisted of blood. The receptors derive from a woman in her 30s with Graves' ophthalmopathy.

This clonotype has at least ten counts. This chain joins TRBV18 and TRBJ1-2; 7 bases fit TRBD1. Looked up from germline, CDR1 is KGHSH and CDR2 is LQKENI. CDR3 length equals 14 residues. The V gene end was trimmed by 0 bases and the J gene end by 8 bases; junction bases not matched to a gene: 6. The CDR3 nucleotides are TGTGCCAGCTCACCACCGGGACAGCCTAACGGCTACACCTTC. As protein: CASSPPGQPNGYTF. Together with reference TRBV18 and TRBJ1-2, the CDR3 gives the full variable domain: NAGVMQNPRHLVRRRGQEARLRCSPMKGHSHVYWYRQLPEEGLKFMVYLQKENIIDESGMPKERFSAEFPKEGPSILRIQQVVRGDSAAYFCASSPPGQPNGYTFGSGTRLTVV.

This clonotype was counted ten times or more. V gene TRBV12-3 or TRBV12-4 combines with J gene TRBJ1-2; possibly TRBD1 for D (5 bases). V lost 3 bases and J lost 3, with 11 bases in between. This CDR3 contains 14 residues. In nucleotides, the CDR3 is TGTGCCAGCAGTTTTGGACAAGCGGACTATGGCTACACCTTC. It encodes CASSFGQADYGYTF.

The rearrangement links TRBV5-1 to TRBJ2-7; no reliable D call. The CDR3 has 13 residues. Germline loops: CDR1 SGHRS, CDR2 YFSETQ. V lost 1 base and J lost 7, with 12 bases in between. DNA of the CDR3: TGCGCCAGCAGCTTGCTCATACTTGGGGAGCAGTACTTC. Protein sequence: CASSLLILGEQYF.

This clonotype was detected only once. The J gene is TRBJ2-5, the V gene TRBV5-1; 9 nucleotides match TRBD2. CDR1 is SGHRS, CDR2 YFSETQ, per germline. Trimming cost V 4 bases and J 2 bases; bases outside gene matches: 6. The CDR3 is 15 amino acids. For the CDR3, the DNA is TGCGCCAGCAGCACTGGGACTAGCAGGCAAGAGACCCAGTACTTC. Protein sequence: CASSTGTSRQETQYF.

This clonotype was seen repeatedly, ten times or more. DNA of the CDR3: TGTGCCAGTAGAACGGAGGGGGGAACCTACGAGCAGTACTTC. It encodes CASRTEGGTYEQYF. The chain combines TRBV19 with TRBJ2-7; either TRBD1 or TRBD2 may supply D (6 bases each). V dropped 6 bases and J dropped 2 bases, with 14 bases sitting between them. CDR3 size: 14 residues. CDR1 is LNHDA, CDR2 SQIVND, per germline (reference sequence).

Comments on this clonotype: Compared with germline, one end of the junction differs, possibly owing to a read error. The chain links TRBV6-1 to TRBJ1-1, with D uncertain. The germline V gene has CDR1 MNHNS and CDR2 SASEGT. This CDR3 region has 11 residues. CDR3 sequence reads: CASIRNTDAFF. In DNA, the CDR3 is TGTGCCAGCATCCGGAACACTGACGCTTTCTTT.